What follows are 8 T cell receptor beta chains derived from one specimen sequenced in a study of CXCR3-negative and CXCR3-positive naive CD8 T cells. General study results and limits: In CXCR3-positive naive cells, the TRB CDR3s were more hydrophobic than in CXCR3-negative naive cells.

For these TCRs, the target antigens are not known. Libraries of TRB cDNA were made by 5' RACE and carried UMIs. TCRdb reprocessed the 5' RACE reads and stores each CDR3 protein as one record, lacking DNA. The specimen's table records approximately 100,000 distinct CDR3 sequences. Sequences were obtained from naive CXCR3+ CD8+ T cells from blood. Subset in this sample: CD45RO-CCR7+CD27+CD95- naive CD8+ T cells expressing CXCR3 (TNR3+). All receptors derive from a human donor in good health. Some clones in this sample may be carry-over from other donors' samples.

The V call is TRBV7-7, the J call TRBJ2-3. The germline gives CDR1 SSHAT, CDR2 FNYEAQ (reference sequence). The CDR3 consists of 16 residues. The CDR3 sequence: CASSPNVWSPTDTQYF.

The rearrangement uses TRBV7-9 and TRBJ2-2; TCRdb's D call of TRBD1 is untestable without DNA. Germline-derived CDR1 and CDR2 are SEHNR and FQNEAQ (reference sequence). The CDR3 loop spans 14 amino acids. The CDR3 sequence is CASSPDRMAGELFF.

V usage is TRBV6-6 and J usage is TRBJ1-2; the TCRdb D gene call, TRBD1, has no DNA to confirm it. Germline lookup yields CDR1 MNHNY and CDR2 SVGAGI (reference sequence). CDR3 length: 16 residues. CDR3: CASSSFTGTLDYGYTF.

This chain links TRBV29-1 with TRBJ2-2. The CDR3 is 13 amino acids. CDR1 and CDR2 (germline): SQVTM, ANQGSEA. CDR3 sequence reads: CSVDNPNTGELFF.

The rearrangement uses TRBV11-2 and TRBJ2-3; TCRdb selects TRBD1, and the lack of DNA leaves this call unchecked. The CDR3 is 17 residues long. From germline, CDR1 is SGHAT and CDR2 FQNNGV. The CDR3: CASSFLPGQGARDTQYF.

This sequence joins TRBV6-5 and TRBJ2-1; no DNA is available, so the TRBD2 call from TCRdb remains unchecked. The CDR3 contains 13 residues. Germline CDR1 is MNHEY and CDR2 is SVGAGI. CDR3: CASSYSLLDEQFF.

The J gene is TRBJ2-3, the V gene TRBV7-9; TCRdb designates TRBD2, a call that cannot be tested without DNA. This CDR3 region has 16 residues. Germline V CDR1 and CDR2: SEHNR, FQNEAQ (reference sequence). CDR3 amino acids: CASSLDEGVAQNTQYF. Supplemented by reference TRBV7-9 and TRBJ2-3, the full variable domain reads DTGVSQNPRHKITKRGQNVTFRCDPISEHNRLYWYRQTLGQGPEFLTYFQNEAQLEKSRLLSDRFSAERPKGSFSTLEIQRTEQGDSAMYLCASSLDEGVAQNTQYFGPGTRLTVL.

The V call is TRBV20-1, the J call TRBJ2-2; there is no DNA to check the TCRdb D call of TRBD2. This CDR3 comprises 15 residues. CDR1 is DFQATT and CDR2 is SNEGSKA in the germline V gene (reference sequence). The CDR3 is CSARDLGSATGELFF.